This record covers a single T cell receptor (beta chain). Its specificity is not known. This is likely a read error, given that the CDR3 carries no conserved phenylalanine or tryptophan at its end. Researchers built TCR beta libraries using quantitative 5'-RACE with molecular barcodes. TCRdb used MiXCR to reprocess the 5' RACE reads, holding one entry per CDR3 protein. The sample lists roughly 700,000 distinct CDR3 sequences, 15% to 20% occurring once. This record comes from a study of CD8 T cells in ankylosing spondylitis. Study outcomes and limitations: According to the report, clones linked to the disease were significantly enriched in matched synovial fluid samples taken from ankylosing spondylitis patients. It appeared that ankylosing spondylitis blood was characterized by a TCR beta motif of several highly homologous variants.

The junction had 12 bases not matched to a gene; V was cut back by 0 bases and J by 5 bases. Germline CDR1 is ENHRY and CDR2 is SYGVKD. The CDR3 is 19 amino acids. Material: blood, either unsorted or a sorted T cell fraction (not recorded which). The V and J genes are TRBV10-3 and TRBJ2-1, with 11 bases fitting TRBD2. The TCR comes from a male donor with ankylosing spondylitis. This CDR3 is CAISESRLAGGKFNNEQFL. The CDR3 DNA sequence: TGTGCCATCAGTGAGTCGAGGCTAGCGGGAGGTAAATTTAACAATGAGCAGTTCTTA.